These 21 T cell receptor beta chains share one sample of origin, sequenced in a study of T cells in Graves' hyperthyroidism and ophthalmopathy. There were TCR beta CDR3 regions amplified from RNA transcripts. HTBI primers drove first-round RT-PCR of the TCR CDR3. TCRdb recomputed calls from the multiplex PCR reads with MiXCR, one row per CDR3 protein. The table includes a few hundred thousand distinct CDR3 sequences, roughly 50% detected once. Sequences were obtained from peripheral blood or thyroid tissue (not recorded which). Source of these receptors: a woman between 18 and 30 years old with Graves' hyperthyroidism.

The rearrangement joins TRBV12-3 or TRBV12-4 to TRBJ2-3, with TRBD2 identical over 14 bases. The CDR3 is 14 residues long. V lost 5 bases to trimming and J lost 5 bases; unmatched junction nucleotides: 0. As DNA, the CDR3 is TGTGCCAGCAGTGGGACTAGCGGGAGAGATACGCAGTATTTT. It codes for CASSGTSGRDTQYF.

This clonotype was counted ten times or more. The V call is TRBV3-1, the J call TRBJ1-1, with TRBD1 identical over 8 bases. Germline V gene data show CDR1 as LGHDT and CDR2 as YNNKEL (reference sequence). The CDR3 loop spans 13 amino acids. V lost 2 bases and J lost 10; bases outside the gene matches: 6. In nucleotides, the CDR3 is TGTGCCAGCAGCCAACGGACAGGGCGGGGAGCTTTCTTT. Protein: CASSQRTGRGAFF.

This clonotype was observed many times. The gene calls are TRBV25-1 and TRBJ1-1; 9 bases match TRBD1. Germline V lookup: CDR1 MGHDK, CDR2 SYGVNS. The CDR3 loop spans 15 amino acids. V dropped 0 bases and J dropped 6; count of bases not matched to a gene: 5. CDR3 sequence reads: CASSEYSQGASEAFF. CDR3 nucleotide sequence: TGTGCCAGCAGTGAATATTCACAGGGGGCTTCTGAAGCTTTCTTT.

The CDR3 bases are TGTGCCACTCGGGCGGGACAGGGGATCTACGAGCATTTT. Its protein is CATRAGQGIYEHF. The genes are TRBV15 and TRBJ1-5; TRBD1 matches at 10 bases. The ends lost 9 bases at V and 14 bases at J; junction bases unmatched: 13. The germline V gene encodes CDR1 LNHNV and CDR2 YYDKDF (reference sequence). CDR3 length: 13 residues.

This clonotype was counted many times. V gene TRBV20-1 combines with J gene TRBJ2-7; no clear D gene. The CDR3 extends over 14 amino acids. Trimming took off 1 base at V and 2 bases at J, with 12 bases between the two ends. Per the germline V gene, CDR1 is DFQATT and CDR2 is SNEGSKA (reference sequence). For the CDR3, the DNA is TGCAGTGCTAGAGGGGATGCTAGTGCCTACGAGCAGTACTTC. Translating gives CSARGDASAYEQYF.

The gene calls are TRBV2 and TRBJ2-7, with D unresolved. The CDR3 is 11 residues long. Trimming shortened V by 1 base and J by 5 bases, and 3 bases separated the two germline ends. Germline V gene data show CDR1 as SNHLY and CDR2 as FYNNEI. CDR3 nucleotides: TGTGCCAGCAGTGAAGTGGACGAGCAGTACTTC. Encoded protein: CASSEVDEQYF.

This clonotype was found many times. The rearrangement uses TRBV5-5 and TRBJ2-5; D uncertain. This CDR3 is built from 14 residues. Trimming left V 0 bases short and J 5 bases short, with 11 bases between. Looked up from germline, CDR1 is SGHKS and CDR2 is YYEKEE (reference sequence). The CDR3 region is CASSLGHTGETQYF. In DNA, the CDR3 is TGTGCCAGCAGCTTGGGCCATACCGGGGAGACCCAGTACTTC.

This clonotype has a count of ten or more. V gene TRBV4-1 combines with J gene TRBJ2-7; no reliable D call. The CDR3 contains 14 residues. In germline, CDR1 is MGHRA, CDR2 YSYEKL. V was cut by 0 bases and J by 7 bases, with 13 bases left in between. The CDR3: CASSQDGGSEEQYF. The CDR3 DNA reads as TGCGCCAGCAGCCAAGATGGCGGTTCTGAGGAGCAGTACTTC.

This clonotype was counted at least ten times. The genes are TRBV10-3 and TRBJ1-1; D remains ambiguous. Trimming left V 8 bases short and J 1 base short, with 5 bases between. The germline V gene encodes CDR1 ENHRY and CDR2 SYGVKD. The CDR3 totals 11 residues. The CDR3 DNA reads as TGTGCCATCCGAGGGAACACTGAAGCTTTCTTT. It codes for CAIRGNTEAFF.

This chain joins TRBV2 and TRBJ2-1, with D hard to call. The CDR3 totals 12 residues. The V and J ends lost 3 bases and 5 bases respectively, with 5 bases between them. Germline V gene data show CDR1 as SNHLY and CDR2 as FYNNEI. The CDR3 nucleotides read TGTGCCAGCAGTGACGACAACAATGAGCAGTTCTTC. Translated: CASSDDNNEQFF.

This sequence joins TRBV19 and TRBJ2-5; no definite D call. Trimming removed 2 bases from V and 5 bases from J, with 18 bases in between. The CDR3 runs 16 residues. Germline CDR1 and CDR2: LNHDA and SQIVND (reference sequence). DNA of the CDR3: TGTGCCAGTAGTATAAAGGCGGATTACACCGGGGAGACCCAGTACTTC. Translating it yields CASSIKADYTGETQYF.

This clonotype was seen many times. The J gene is TRBJ2-5, the V gene TRBV20-1; D unresolved. V lost 1 base to trimming and J lost 5 bases, with 14 bases between them. Looked up from germline, CDR1 is DFQATT and CDR2 is SNEGSKA (reference sequence). This CDR3 contains 14 residues. Here the CDR3 DNA reads TGCAGTGCTAGAGGGGCAGCTTCCAGGGAGACCCAGTACTTC. This sequence encodes CSARGAASRETQYF.

This clonotype has ten or more counts. This chain connects TRBV7-6 to TRBJ1-1; maybe TRBD1 (5 bases). V dropped 0 bases and J dropped 6 bases, with 11 bases sitting between them. The CDR3 totals 14 residues. CDR1 is SGHVS and CDR2 is FNYEAQ in the germline V gene. The CDR3 bases are TGTGCCAGCAGCTTAGCGCTGGGGACCGCTGAAGCTTTCTTT. Its translation: CASSLALGTAEAFF.

The chain couples TRBV5-1 to TRBJ2-5, with 9 bases fitting TRBD2. CDR1 is SGHRS, CDR2 YFSETQ, per germline. V trimming: 5 bases; J trimming: 1 base; junction bases outside the gene matches: 6. This CDR3 comprises 15 residues. In DNA, the CDR3 is TGCGCCAGCAGAGCGACTAGCGGCATCCAAGAGACCCAGTACTTC. Its translation: CASRATSGIQETQYF. The complete variable domain, with remaining parts taken from reference TRBV5-1 and TRBJ2-5, reads KAGVTQTPRYLIKTRGQQVTLSCSPISGHRSVSWYQQTPGQGLQFLFEYFSETQRNKGNFPGRFSGRQFSNSRSEMNVSTLELGDSALYLCASRATSGIQETQYFGPGTRLLVL.

In its sample, this clonotype was seen a few times. The V gene is TRBV10-1, the J gene TRBJ1-2; D remains ambiguous. The germline CDR1 and CDR2 sequences are WNHNN and SYGVQD (reference sequence). The germline V and J ends were trimmed by 0 bases and 8 bases, with 4 bases remaining between them. The CDR3 covers 11 residues. Written as DNA, the CDR3 is TGCGCCAGCAGTGAGTCTAGCGGCTACACCTTC. As protein: CASSESSGYTF.

The chain joins TRBV29-1 to TRBJ1-5, with D tentatively TRBD1 (5 bases). Germline V gene data show CDR1 as SQVTM and CDR2 as ANQGSEA. Trimming stripped 4 bases from V and 3 bases from J, with 7 bases between. This CDR3 comprises 12 residues. The CDR3 DNA reads as TGCAGCGTTGGGGACCCCAATCAGCCCCAGCATTTT. It encodes CSVGDPNQPQHF.

This clonotype was seen more than once but under ten times. The V and J genes are TRBV4-1 and TRBJ2-7; D is perhaps TRBD1 (6 bases). This CDR3 comprises 15 residues. Germline values: CDR1 MGHRA, CDR2 YSYEKL. Trimming shortened V by 1 base and J by 6 bases, and 16 bases separated the two germline ends. CDR3 sequence (DNA): TGCGCCAGCAGCCAAGGTGGGATGGGGGCAGGCGAGCAGTACTTC. Protein product: CASSQGGMGAGEQYF.

At least ten counts were recorded for this clonotype. The chain recombines TRBV10-3 with TRBJ1-5; 7 bases are shared with TRBD1. From germline, CDR1 is ENHRY and CDR2 SYGVKD. The V and J ends lost 4 bases and 5 bases, in that order; junction bases with no gene match: 2. The CDR3 is 13 residues long. CDR3 sequence (DNA): TGTGCCATCAGTGCAGGGGGGGATCAGCCCCAGCATTTT. It yields the protein CAISAGGDQPQHF.

The CDR3 loop is CASSLGLGTSSPEQYF. CDR3 coding DNA: TGTGCCAGCAGCTTAGGGTTAGGGACATCTTCGCCAGAGCAGTACTTC. The chain joins TRBV7-9 to TRBJ2-7, with D perhaps TRBD1 (6 bases). This CDR3 is built from 16 residues. Trimming took off 1 base at V and 7 bases at J, with 20 bases between the two ends. From germline, CDR1 is SEHNR and CDR2 FQNEAQ (reference sequence).

This clonotype came up many times. This sequence joins TRBV20-1 and TRBJ1-5; 7 nucleotides line up with TRBD1. There are 14 residues in the CDR3. With V trimmed by 5 bases and J by 7 bases, 11 bases remained unmatched. Germline CDR1 is DFQATT and CDR2 is SNEGSKA (reference sequence). CDR3 loop: CSALVRDSLQPQHF. The CDR3 DNA reads TGCAGTGCTCTCGTCCGGGACAGTCTCCAGCCCCAGCATTTT.

The chain combines TRBV14 with TRBJ2-5, with 11 bases identical to TRBD2. The J call may be incorrect, as the DNA end agrees better with TRBJ2-1. The CDR3 consists of 15 residues. Germline loops: CDR1 SGHDN, CDR2 FVKESK. The CDR3 nucleotides read TGTGCCAGCAGCCACATAGCGGGAGGGCGGCATGAGCAGTTCTTC. This sequence encodes CASSHIAGGRHEQFF.